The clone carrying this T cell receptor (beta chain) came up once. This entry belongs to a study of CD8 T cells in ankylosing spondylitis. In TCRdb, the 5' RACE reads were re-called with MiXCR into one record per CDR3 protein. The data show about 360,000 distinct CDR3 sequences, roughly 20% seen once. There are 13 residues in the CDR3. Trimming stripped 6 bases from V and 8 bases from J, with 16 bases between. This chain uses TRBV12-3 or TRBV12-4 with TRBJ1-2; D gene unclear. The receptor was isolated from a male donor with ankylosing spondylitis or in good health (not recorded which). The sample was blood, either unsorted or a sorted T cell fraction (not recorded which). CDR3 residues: CASSPRGSQGYTF. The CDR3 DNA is TGTGCCAGCAGCCCCCGCGGGAGCCAGGGCTACACCTTC.